Below, 30 T cell receptor beta chains from the same sample are listed, as sequenced in a study of blood T cell repertoires in COVID-19. TCRdb's copy holds only in-frame clones and misses some; the assay was immunoSEQ multiplex PCR. Counted here are over 400,000 clones, approximately 88% occurring once; the ten biggest clones make up roughly 8%. The sequenced material came from peripheral blood. These TCRs come from a woman aged 50 to 60 with COVID-19, enrolled during active disease.

The CDR3 spells CASSTGKNQPQHF. The CDR3 bases are TGCGCCAGCAGCACAGGGAAGAATCAGCCCCAGCATTTT. V is TRBV4-1 and J is TRBJ1-5, with D possibly being TRBD1 (6 bases). The CDR3 runs to 13 residues. Trimming stripped 5 bases from V and 4 bases from J, with 9 bases between. Germline V gene lookup returns CDR1 MGHRA and CDR2 YSYEKL.

This clone appeared a single time. The V gene is TRBV9, the J gene TRBJ1-5; D possibly corresponds to TRBD1 (5 bases). Trimming cost V 3 bases and J 9 bases, with 16 bases left between them. The CDR3 loop spans 14 amino acids. Germline CDR1 SGDLS, CDR2 YYNGEE. CDR3 DNA: TGTGCCAGCAGCGGGGGACTCATGAGGGGGCCCCAGCATTTT. It codes for CASSGGLMRGPQHF.

This clone is a singleton in its sample. The chain combines TRBV10-3 with TRBJ1-5; 7 bases are shared with TRBD1. The V and J ends lost 2 bases and 1 base, in that order; junction bases with no gene match: 2. Per germline, CDR1 ENHRY and CDR2 SYGVKD. The CDR3 totals 15 residues. The CDR3 DNA is TGTGCCATCAGTGAGACAGGGGTGAGCAATCAGCCCCAGCATTTT. Translated, it gives CAISETGVSNQPQHF.

This clone was observed a single time. The chain couples TRBV30 to TRBJ1-5; D ambiguous. This CDR3 comprises 13 residues. V lost 2 bases and J lost 1, with 6 bases in between. CDR1 and CDR2 (germline): GTSNPN, SVGIG (reference sequence). CDR3 region: CAWSTRSNQPQHF. Written as DNA, the CDR3 is TGTGCCTGGAGTACCAGGAGCAATCAGCCCCAGCATTTT.

The chain joins TRBV18 to TRBJ2-6, with 9 bases lining up with TRBD1. With 3 bases clipped from V and 1 base from J, the junction kept 7 bases outside the gene matches. The germline V gene encodes CDR1 KGHSH and CDR2 LQKENI. The CDR3 runs to 18 residues. CDR3 protein: CASSPRTGEISGANVLTF. The CDR3 coding sequence is TGTGCCAGCTCACCGCGGACAGGGGAAATTTCTGGGGCCAACGTCCTGACTTTC.

V is TRBV15 and J is TRBJ2-7; TRBD1 aligns across 7 bases. V shed 3 bases, J shed 0 bases, and the junction held 5 bases outside the gene matches. The CDR3 contains 15 residues. CDR1 and CDR2 (germline): LNHNV, YYDKDF (reference sequence). The chain's CDR3 is CATSSRQGTSYEQYF. CDR3 nucleotide sequence: TGTGCCACCAGCAGTAGACAGGGAACCTCCTACGAGCAGTACTTC.

This CDR3 reads CASSQPSRSTGSAEAFF. The CDR3, as DNA: TGTGCCAGCAGCCAACCCTCTAGGTCGACGGGTTCCGCTGAAGCTTTCTTT. The chain links TRBV3-1 (or the pseudogene TRBV3-2) to TRBJ1-1, with D unresolved. In germline, CDR1 is LGHDT, CDR2 YNNKEL (reference sequence). The CDR3 length is 17 residues. Deletions cut 2 bases from V and 6 bases from J, with 22 bases between.

The chain uses TRBV18 and TRBJ1-6; maybe TRBD1 (6 bases). The CDR3 is made up of 16 amino acids. The ends were cut back, 6 bases at V and 5 bases at J, with 17 bases in the middle. Germline lookup yields CDR1 KGHSH and CDR2 LQKENI. Written as DNA, the CDR3 is TGTGCCAGCTCCCTGACAGGCGCTCAAAATAATTCACCCCTCCACTTT. This sequence encodes CASSLTGAQNNSPLHF.

This chain joins TRBV6-5 and TRBJ1-1; D is ambiguous. Trimming shortened V by 0 bases and J by 4 bases, and 15 bases separated the two germline ends. The CDR3 has 16 amino acids. Germline values: CDR1 MNHEY, CDR2 SVGAGI. Here the CDR3 reads CASSYSIGEAGTEAFF. The CDR3, as DNA: TGTGCCAGCAGTTACTCGATCGGGGAGGCGGGCACTGAAGCTTTCTTT.

The rearrangement links TRBV4-1 to TRBJ1-1; D may be TRBD1 (5 bases). Trimming took off 5 bases at V and 3 bases at J, with 13 bases between the two ends. Germline CDR1 MGHRA, CDR2 YSYEKL. The CDR3 is 14 amino acids. Here the CDR3 reads CASSFIGADTEAFF. DNA for the CDR3: TGCGCCAGCAGCTTCATTGGGGCGGACACTGAAGCTTTCTTT.

The V call is TRBV3-1 (or the pseudogene TRBV3-2), the J call TRBJ1-2, with D unresolved. Germline lookup yields CDR1 LGHDT and CDR2 YNNKEL (reference sequence). The CDR3 has 13 amino acids. V dropped 0 bases and J dropped 7 bases, with 9 bases sitting between them. The CDR3 nucleotides read TGTGCCAGCAGCCAAGATTTTCTGTTTGGCTACACCTTC. Its translation is CASSQDFLFGYTF.

This chain joins TRBV5-1 and TRBJ1-2; 10 bases are shared with TRBD1. The CDR3 sequence is 14 residues long. Germline values: CDR1 SGHRS, CDR2 YFSETQ. The trim removed 5 bases at V and 7 bases at J, leaving 8 bases unmatched. CDR3 in DNA: TGCGCCAGCAGAACGGACAGGGGGTCCGGTGGCTACACCTTC. Protein product: CASRTDRGSGGYTF.

CDR3 amino acids: CASSLGIGQGIYGEAFF. The CDR3 coding sequence is TGTGCCAGCAGCTTAGGAATCGGCCAGGGAATTTACGGTGAAGCTTTCTTT. The V gene is TRBV7-2, the J gene TRBJ1-1; possible D gene TRBD1, 5 bases. The germline gives CDR1 SGHTA, CDR2 FQGNSA. The CDR3 runs to 17 residues. Trimming pared 1 base from V and 7 bases from J, leaving 22 bases between.

The chain couples TRBV4-1 to TRBJ1-1; maybe TRBD1 (6 bases). V was trimmed by 4 bases and J by 9 bases, leaving 27 bases between them. The CDR3 totals 17 residues. The germline gives CDR1 MGHRA, CDR2 YSYEKL. CDR3 residues: CASSLPLTRDRTTQAFF. CDR3 DNA sequence: TGCGCCAGCAGCCTACCCCTTACTCGAGACAGGACCACCCAAGCTTTCTTT.

J is TRBJ1-1 and V is TRBV12-2; the table's TRBD1 call for D was not verified on the DNA. TRBV12-2 is a pseudogene segment. This CDR3 has 18 residues. The CDR3 DNA reads as TGTGCAAGTCGCTTAGTACTTCGGGACAGGGCGGATCGGGCTGAAGCTTTCTTT. The encoded protein is CASRLVLRDRADRAEAFF.

This sequence joins TRBV4-2 and TRBJ1-2, with D possibly matching TRBD1 (6 bases). CDR3 length: 13 amino acids. Germline V lookup: CDR1 LGHNA, CDR2 YNFKEQ. The V end was cut by 2 bases, the J end by 6 bases, with 10 bases between. The CDR3 sequence is CASSQTDRNGYTF. In DNA form, the CDR3 reads TGTGCCAGCAGCCAAACAGACAGGAATGGCTACACCTTC.

This chain connects TRBV10-2 to TRBJ1-2; 8 bases map to TRBD1. V lost 6 bases, J lost 8 bases, and 2 bases stayed unmatched. The germline V gene encodes CDR1 WSHSY and CDR2 SAAADI. The CDR3 is made up of 11 amino acids. The CDR3 region has the DNA TGCGCCAGCAGGGGGGACAGGGGCTACACCTTC. Translation: CASRGDRGYTF.

The chain combines TRBV5-1 with TRBJ1-1; 8 bases are a match to TRBD1. V gave up 3 bases and J gave up 6 bases; unmatched junction bases: 7. The CDR3 has 14 residues. CDR1 SGHRS and CDR2 YFSETQ come from the germline V gene. CDR3 nucleotide sequence: TGCGCCAGCAGCTCTGGACAGGGTTGGGCTGAAGCTTTCTTT. It yields the protein CASSSGQGWAEAFF.

This chain joins TRBV19 and TRBJ1-6; D call uncertain. Between the trimmed V and J ends, which lost 1 base and 6 bases, there was a span of 10 bases. This CDR3 is 15 amino acids long. The germline V gene has CDR1 LNHDA and CDR2 SQIVND (reference sequence). The CDR3 region has the DNA TGTGCCAGTAGTATAGGATCACAGCCTAATTCACCCCTCCACTTT. Amino acids: CASSIGSQPNSPLHF.

This clone was seen once. This rearrangement joins TRBV6-6 to TRBJ1-6; D gene ambiguous. Trimming stripped 0 bases from V and 8 bases from J, with 8 bases between. Germline lookup yields CDR1 MNHNY and CDR2 SVGAGI (reference sequence). This CDR3 region has 14 residues. The chain's CDR3 is CASSYSMADSPLHF. DNA of the CDR3: TGTGCCAGCAGTTACTCTATGGCAGATTCACCCCTCCACTTT.

The gene calls are TRBV9 and TRBJ1-1; D possibly corresponds to TRBD1 (5 bases). Looked up from germline, CDR1 is SGDLS and CDR2 is YYNGEE. V lost 0 bases and J 4 bases, leaving 13 bases between the germline ends. This CDR3 has 15 amino acids. CDR3 protein: CASSVGGVLSTEAFF. CDR3 coding DNA: TGTGCCAGCAGCGTAGGGGGGGTTTTAAGCACTGAAGCTTTCTTT.

The rearrangement joins TRBV12-2 to TRBJ2-3; TRBD2, the D gene given by the table, was not confirmed from the DNA. TRBV12-2 is a recognized pseudogene. This CDR3 comprises 15 residues. The CDR3, as DNA: TGTGCAAGTCGCTACCGAGCGGGGGGAGTGTGTACGCAGTATTTT. This sequence encodes CASRYRAGGVCTQYF.

J is TRBJ2-7 and V is TRBV7-9; 9 bases are shared with TRBD2. The CDR3 is made up of 16 amino acids. V lost 5 bases to trimming and J lost 0 bases; unmatched junction nucleotides: 8. Germline V CDR1 and CDR2: SEHNR, FQNEAQ (reference sequence). This CDR3 reads CASSDSSGDPSYEQYF. CDR3 DNA: TGTGCCAGCAGCGACTCTAGCGGGGACCCCTCCTACGAGCAGTACTTC. Combining the CDR3 with reference TRBV7-9 and TRBJ2-7 gives the whole variable domain DTGVSQNPRHKITKRGQNVTFRCDPISEHNRLYWYRQTLGQGPEFLTYFQNEAQLEKSRLLSDRFSAERPKGSFSTLEIQRTEQGDSAMYLCASSDSSGDPSYEQYFGPGTRLTVT.

The rearrangement joins TRBV27 to TRBJ1-1, with TRBD1 matching 11 bases. This CDR3 contains 18 residues. Germline lookup yields CDR1 MNHEY and CDR2 SMNVEV (reference sequence). Trimming at V came to 6 bases and at J to 3 bases, leaving 15 bases not matched to a gene. CDR3 sequence reads: CASSFLGQGARRDTEAFF. As DNA, the CDR3 is TGTGCCAGCAGCTTCTTAGGACAGGGGGCGCGGAGGGACACTGAAGCTTTCTTT.

This clone has a single count. The rearrangement uses TRBV2 and TRBJ1-5, with 9 bases identical to TRBD1. Germline lookup yields CDR1 SNHLY and CDR2 FYNNEI. J was trimmed by 0 bases and V by 4 bases; bases with no gene match: 1. The CDR3 runs 15 residues. CDR3: CASSGQGGSNQPQHF. Written as DNA, the CDR3 is TGTGCCAGCAGTGGACAGGGGGGTAGCAATCAGCCCCAGCATTTT.

The V call is TRBV19, the J call TRBJ2-7, with 8 nucleotides matching TRBD1. This CDR3 region has 14 residues. J was trimmed by 2 bases and V by 5 bases; bases with no gene match: 5. The germline V gene has CDR1 LNHDA and CDR2 SQIVND (reference sequence). The CDR3: CASSFGQGPYEQYF. The CDR3 coding sequence is TGTGCCAGTAGTTTCGGACAGGGTCCCTACGAGCAGTACTTC.

V usage is TRBV9 and J usage is TRBJ1-2, with D unclear. Trimming stripped 3 bases from V and 8 bases from J, with 20 bases between. There are 15 residues in the CDR3. Germline CDR1 reads SGDLS; CDR2 reads YYNGEE. CDR3: CASSAYTPPLEGYTF. The CDR3, as DNA: TGTGCCAGCAGCGCATATACACCCCCTCTAGAAGGCTACACCTTC.

This rearrangement joins TRBV4-2 to TRBJ1-2; D is possibly TRBD1 (5 bases). The CDR3 is 16 amino acids. V was cut by 4 bases and J by 0 bases, with 15 bases left in between. CDR1 and CDR2 from the germline V gene are LGHNA and YNFKEQ. The CDR3 DNA follows: TGTGCCAGCAGCCCAAGGGAAGGGGCGGCTAACTATGGCTACACCTTC. It is translated as CASSPREGAANYGYTF.

J is TRBJ2-3 and V is TRBV6-5; D is ambiguous. The CDR3 spans 13 residues. V lost 8 bases and J 6 bases, leaving 15 bases between the germline ends. CDR1 is MNHEY and CDR2 is SVGAGI in the germline V gene. The CDR3 protein is CASRLSGRDTQYF. The DNA of the CDR3 is TGTGCCAGCCGTCTTTCAGGTCGGGATACGCAGTATTTT.

Points on this clone: The identical CDR3 is also encoded by other nucleotide sequences in the sample. The chain joins TRBV9 to TRBJ2-1; 8 bases agree with TRBD2. Germline trimming cut 0 bases from V and 0 bases from J; bases unmatched to any gene: 2. Germline lookup yields CDR1 SGDLS and CDR2 YYNGEE. The CDR3 runs to 16 residues. CDR3 sequence reads: CASSVAGGSSYNEQFF. CDR3 in DNA: TGTGCCAGCAGCGTAGCGGGGGGGTCCTCCTACAATGAGCAGTTCTTC.